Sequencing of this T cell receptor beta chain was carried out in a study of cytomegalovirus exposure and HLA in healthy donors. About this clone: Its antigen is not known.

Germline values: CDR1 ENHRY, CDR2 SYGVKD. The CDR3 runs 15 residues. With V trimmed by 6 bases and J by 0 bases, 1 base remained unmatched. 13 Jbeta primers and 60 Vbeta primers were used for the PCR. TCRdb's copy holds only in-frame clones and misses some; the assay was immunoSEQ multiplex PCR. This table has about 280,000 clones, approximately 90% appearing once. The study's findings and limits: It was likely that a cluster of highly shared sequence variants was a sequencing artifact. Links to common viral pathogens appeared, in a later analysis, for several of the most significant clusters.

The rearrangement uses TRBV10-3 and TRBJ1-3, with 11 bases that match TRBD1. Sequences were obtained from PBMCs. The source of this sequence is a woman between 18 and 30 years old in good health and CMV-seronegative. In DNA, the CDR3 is TGTGCCATCAGAGGGACAGGGGGCTCTGGAAACACCATATATTTT. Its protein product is CAIRGTGGSGNTIYF.